One T cell receptor (beta chain) is described in this entry. CDR1 is LGHNA and CDR2 is YSLEER in the germline V gene. The CDR3 covers 15 residues. V lost 0 bases to trimming and J lost 0 bases, with 6 bases between them. The data were produced by immunoSEQ multiplex PCR, yet TCRdb's version contains in-frame clones alone and is incomplete. Of about 49,000 clones listed, nearly 95% are singletons. These data come from a study of T cells in tuberculosis. Time point reported: new active TB diagnosis, blood taken before or within 7 days of starting treatment. Active tuberculosis patients were new diagnoses, HIV-seronegative, South African, and aged 18 years or older.

V gene TRBV4-3 combines with J gene TRBJ2-1, with D uncertain. The sequence was obtained from an adult with tuberculosis. Material: PBMCs, obtained at tuberculosis diagnosis. The CDR3 nucleotides are TGCGCCAGCAGCCAAGAGAAGAGCTCCTACAATGAGCAGTTCTTC. Its translation is CASSQEKSSYNEQFF.